What follows are 32 T cell receptor beta chains derived from one specimen sequenced in a study of T cell responses to AZD1222 COVID-19 vaccine. Assay: immunoSEQ multiplex PCR; the TCRdb copy retains only in-frame clones and omits some. The table records 95,000 to 150,000 clones, 85% to 95% of them present only once. The sequencing here drew on peripheral blood, taken 28 days after the second AZD1222 dose. Every receptor here comes from an adult who received the AZD1222 COVID-19 vaccine.

This clone was seen just once. The chain carries TRBV25-1 and TRBJ1-1; 7 nucleotides match TRBD1. The CDR3 is made up of 12 amino acids. Trimming took 8 bases from V and 3 from J; bases not matched to a gene: 3. Germline loops: CDR1 MGHDK, CDR2 SYGVNS. CDR3 residues: CASGGQYTEAFF. DNA for the CDR3: TGTGCCAGCGGGGGACAGTACACTGAAGCTTTCTTT.

CDR3 residues: CVRSPGLAYNEQFF. The DNA for the CDR3 is TGTGTCAGAAGCCCCGGACTAGCCTACAATGAGCAGTTCTTC. The rearrangement joins TRBV7-5 to TRBJ2-1; the tabulated D call, TRBD2, remains unverified against the DNA. TRBV7-5 is classified as a pseudogene. The CDR3 has 14 residues.

J is TRBJ2-1 and V is TRBV9, with D unresolved. Germline V CDR1 and CDR2: SGDLS, YYNGEE. The ends were cut back, 3 bases at V and 8 bases at J, with 6 bases in the middle. CDR3 length: 11 amino acids. For the CDR3, the DNA is TGTGCCAGCAGCGGCTCGGATGAGCAGTTCTTC. Protein: CASSGSDEQFF. The variable domain in full, with the rest retrieved from reference TRBV9 and TRBJ2-1, is DSGVTQTPKHLITATGQRVTLRCSPRSGDLSVYWYQQSLDQGLQFLIQYYNGEERAKGNILERFSAQQFPDLHSELNLSSLELGDSALYFCASSGSDEQFFGPGTRLTVL.

The chain is built from TRBV6-5 and TRBJ2-1; no definite D call. The CDR3 length is 15 residues. The germline gives CDR1 MNHEY, CDR2 SVGAGI. V was cut by 5 bases and J by 0 bases, with 11 bases left in between. CDR3 in amino acids: CASSPIISSYNEQFF. DNA for the CDR3: TGTGCCAGCAGTCCTATTATCAGCTCCTACAATGAGCAGTTCTTC.

V gene TRBV19 combines with J gene TRBJ1-6, with D possibly TRBD1 on 6 matching bases. Germline V gene data show CDR1 as LNHDA and CDR2 as SQIVND (reference sequence). The CDR3 is 14 amino acids. V was trimmed by 5 bases and J by 5 bases, leaving 10 bases between them. The CDR3 is CASSYRVDNSPLHF. The CDR3 coding sequence is TGTGCCAGTAGTTACAGGGTGGATAATTCACCCCTCCACTTT.

The chain links TRBV7-9 to TRBJ1-4; 8 bases line up with TRBD1. The V and J ends lost 5 bases and 7 bases, in that order; junction bases with no gene match: 9. Germline V lookup: CDR1 SEHNR, CDR2 FQNEAQ (reference sequence). The CDR3 runs to 15 residues. The CDR3 protein is CASSPWDRSTEKLFF. CDR3 DNA sequence: TGTGCCAGCAGCCCCTGGGACAGGAGTACTGAAAAACTGTTTTTT. Full variable domain (remainder filled in from reference TRBV7-9 and TRBJ1-4): DTGVSQNPRHKITKRGQNVTFRCDPISEHNRLYWYRQTLGQGPEFLTYFQNEAQLEKSRLLSDRFSAERPKGSFSTLEIQRTEQGDSAMYLCASSPWDRSTEKLFFGSGTQLSVL.

The V call is TRBV5-6, the J call TRBJ1-1; D is unresolved. V lost 4 bases and J 0 bases, leaving 19 bases between the germline ends. CDR1 is SGHDT and CDR2 is YYEEEE in the germline V gene. The CDR3 runs 17 residues. The CDR3 is CASSPGFYSEMNTEAFF. CDR3 coding DNA: TGTGCCAGCAGCCCGGGTTTCTACTCGGAAATGAACACTGAAGCTTTCTTT.

The J gene is TRBJ1-4, the V gene TRBV12-3 or TRBV12-4; TRBD1 matches at 9 bases. Trimming cost V 4 bases and J 10 bases; bases outside gene matches: 1. The CDR3 totals 12 residues. For the CDR3, the DNA is TGTGCCAGCAGTTGGACAGGGGTAAAACTGTTTTTT. Encoded protein: CASSWTGVKLFF.

The chain links TRBV9 to TRBJ2-5, with TRBD2 as a possible D gene (6 bases). The V end lost 0 bases, the J end lost 1 base, and 13 bases lay between the germline ends. This CDR3 spans 16 amino acids. Per germline, CDR1 SGDLS and CDR2 YYNGEE. The CDR3 DNA is TGTGCCAGCAGCGTAGTTGGGGGAGGTCCCCAAGAGACCCAGTACTTC. Amino acid sequence: CASSVVGGGPQETQYF.

This clone was observed a few times. V is TRBV30 and J is TRBJ1-3; D not resolved. Germline-derived CDR1 and CDR2 are GTSNPN and SVGIG (reference sequence). With 4 bases removed from V and 0 bases from J, the gap between germline ends came to 7 bases. This CDR3 has 13 residues. CDR3 DNA: TGTGCCTGGACCTCTAACTCTGGAAACACCATATATTTT. It is translated as CAWTSNSGNTIYF.

The J gene is TRBJ1-5, the V gene TRBV15; no firm D call. V was trimmed by 1 base and J by 2 bases, leaving 12 bases between them. This CDR3 is 16 amino acids long. Germline CDR1 reads LNHNV; CDR2 reads YYDKDF (reference sequence). CDR3 nucleotides: TGTGCCACCAGCAGAGGCCTATCTCGGGGCAATCAGCCCCAGCATTTT. This codes for CATSRGLSRGNQPQHF.

To note about this clone: The junction does not match germline at one end; this may be a read error. The chain is built from TRBV3-1 (or the pseudogene TRBV3-2) and TRBJ1-5; D gene unclear. The CDR3 contains 14 residues. Germline loops: CDR1 LGHDT, CDR2 YNNKEL (reference sequence). CDR3 nucleotides: TGTGCCAGCAGCCCAGACCCTGCCACAAAAAGTTTCTATTTT. Its protein is CASSPDPATKSFYF.

This rearrangement joins TRBV5-4 to TRBJ2-7; the match to TRBD2 covers 9 bases. The V and J ends lost 1 base and 3 bases, in that order; junction bases with no gene match: 5. The CDR3 extends over 15 amino acids. Germline V lookup: CDR1 SGHNT, CDR2 YYREEE (reference sequence). CDR3 DNA sequence: TGTGCCAGCAGCTTGCTCACTAGCGGGTTCTACGAGCAGTACTTC. This translates into CASSLLTSGFYEQYF.

With regard to this clone: In the same sample, other DNA sequences code for this CDR3. The chain recombines TRBV10-3 with TRBJ2-7, with D possibly matching TRBD2 (5 bases). V was trimmed by 8 bases and J by 1 base, leaving 9 bases between them. CDR1 and CDR2 (germline): ENHRY, SYGVKD. This CDR3 has 12 amino acids. CDR3 nucleotide sequence: TGTGCCATCGGGAGTGGGTCCTACGAGCAGTACTTC. As protein: CAIGSGSYEQYF.

The chain couples TRBV7-2 to TRBJ2-5; D possibly corresponds to TRBD1 (6 bases). From germline, CDR1 is SGHTA and CDR2 FQGNSA. The CDR3 has 13 residues. V was clipped by 3 bases and J by 2 bases, with 7 bases between them. The CDR3 spells CASSLDSQETQYF. The CDR3 coding sequence is TGTGCCAGCAGCTTGGACAGTCAAGAGACCCAGTACTTC.

The sample holds one count of this clone. This sequence joins TRBV19 and TRBJ1-5; 10 nucleotides agree with TRBD1. V shed 6 bases, J shed 8 bases, and the junction held 10 bases outside the gene matches. CDR1 and CDR2 (germline): LNHDA, SQIVND (reference sequence). CDR3 length equals 15 residues. CDR3 protein: CASSRNAGTGEPQHF. The CDR3 nucleotides are TGTGCCAGTAGCCGTAACGCCGGGACAGGGGAGCCCCAGCATTTT.

The J gene is TRBJ1-1, the V gene TRBV10-2; D is perhaps TRBD1 (6 bases). Germline values: CDR1 WSHSY, CDR2 SAAADI. The CDR3 is 13 residues long. Trimming took 3 bases from V and 4 from J, leaving 9 bases between them. CDR3 amino acids: CASSDRGSTEAFF. The CDR3, as DNA: TGCGCCAGCAGTGACAGGGGTTCCACTGAAGCTTTCTTT.

The chain recombines TRBV6-5 with TRBJ1-1, with 7 bases lining up with TRBD1. V lost 7 bases to trimming and J lost 1 base; unmatched junction nucleotides: 9. Germline V gene data show CDR1 as MNHEY and CDR2 as SVGAGI. This CDR3 is 15 amino acids long. The CDR3 DNA follows: TGTGCCAGCACCGGTCGCGGGACAGCGAACACTGAAGCTTTCTTT. This codes for CASTGRGTANTEAFF.

V usage is TRBV4-1 and J usage is TRBJ2-5, with 8 bases that match TRBD2. Trimming at V came to 4 bases and at J to 2 bases, leaving 9 bases not matched to a gene. The CDR3 spans 16 residues. Germline V lookup: CDR1 MGHRA, CDR2 YSYEKL. CDR3 sequence reads: CASSPGRGAGQETQYF. DNA for the CDR3: TGCGCCAGCAGCCCTGGGCGGGGGGCCGGACAAGAGACCCAGTACTTC.

Note on this clone: One junction end disagrees with the germline gene, perhaps due to a read error. V usage is TRBV7-7 and J usage is TRBJ2-2; D possibly corresponds to TRBD1 (8 bases). Germline V gives CDR1 SSHAT, CDR2 FNYEAQ (reference sequence). The CDR3 runs to 16 residues. CDR3 nucleotide sequence: TGTGCTAGCAGCCCGGGGGGACAGGATTACACCGGGGAGCTGTTTTTT. Its translation is CASSPGGQDYTGELFF.

The J gene is TRBJ1-1, the V gene TRBV19; D remains ambiguous. Trimming took 4 bases from V and 1 from J, leaving 10 bases between them. Germline V gene lookup returns CDR1 LNHDA and CDR2 SQIVND (reference sequence). The CDR3 consists of 14 residues. This CDR3 reads CASSTGQRNTEAFF. The CDR3 nucleotides are TGTGCCAGTAGTACGGGTCAACGGAACACTGAAGCTTTCTTT.

The chain carries TRBV15 and TRBJ1-1; no firm D call. This CDR3 contains 15 residues. Trimming shortened V by 6 bases and J by 3 bases, and 17 bases separated the two germline ends. Germline V gene sequence: CDR1 LNHNV, CDR2 YYDKDF (reference sequence). CDR3 bases: TGTGCCACCAGTGGTCCCGGTACGGGGTACACTGAAGCTTTCTTT. Encoded protein: CATSGPGTGYTEAFF.

The chain is built from TRBV7-3 and TRBJ1-1; D is ambiguous. V was cut by 2 bases and J by 4 bases, with 14 bases left in between. The germline gives CDR1 SGHTA, CDR2 FQGTGA. The CDR3 is 15 amino acids. CDR3 DNA: TGTGCCAGCAGCTTAGACGGAGGGATCGGCACTGAAGCTTTCTTT. Residues: CASSLDGGIGTEAFF.

This clone was seen only once. The chain has TRBV19 and TRBJ2-3, with 8 bases matching TRBD2. CDR1 LNHDA and CDR2 SQIVND come from the germline V gene (reference sequence). Trimming at V came to 4 bases and at J to 0 bases, leaving 6 bases not matched to a gene. The CDR3 is 16 residues long. The CDR3, as DNA: TGTGCCAGTAGTAGTAGCGGGAACCCTAGCACAGATACGCAGTATTTT. This encodes CASSSSGNPSTDTQYF.

This chain joins TRBV4-3 and TRBJ1-2; D not certain. CDR3 size: 12 residues. V lost 3 bases and J lost 7, with 9 bases in between. Looked up from germline, CDR1 is LGHNA and CDR2 is YSLEER. The CDR3 sequence is CASSHTDSGYTF. DNA for the CDR3: TGCGCCAGCAGCCATACGGACTCTGGCTACACCTTC.

The count of this clone is one. The genes are TRBV5-6 and TRBJ2-5; a possible D gene is TRBD1 (6 bases). CDR1 is SGHDT, CDR2 YYEEEE, per germline. This CDR3 has 14 amino acids. The V gene lost 3 bases and the J gene lost 1 base, with 10 bases spanning the gap. This chain's CDR3 is CASSSTGRQETQYF. The CDR3 bases are TGTGCCAGCAGCTCTACAGGGCGCCAAGAGACCCAGTACTTC.

This clone was observed once. The CDR3 sequence: CASSQEDLGNQPQHF. The CDR3 DNA is TGCGCCAGCAGCCAAGAGGATTTGGGCAATCAGCCCCAGCATTTT. The J gene is TRBJ1-5, the V gene TRBV4-1; D not resolved. V was clipped by 0 bases and J by 2 bases, with 8 bases between them. Germline loops: CDR1 MGHRA, CDR2 YSYEKL. The CDR3 sequence is 15 residues long.

This sequence joins TRBV27 and TRBJ1-4; 8 bases agree with TRBD1. This CDR3 spans 14 amino acids. Germline CDR1 and CDR2: MNHEY and SMNVEV (reference sequence). V lost 6 bases and J lost 6; bases outside the gene matches: 6. The CDR3 DNA follows: TGTGCCAGCAGCCGGACAGGGTGGGATGAAAAACTGTTTTTT. It specifies CASSRTGWDEKLFF.

The table lists this clone with a few counts. This chain joins TRBV6-2 or TRBV6-3 and TRBJ2-2, with D maybe TRBD1 (6 bases). With 6 bases removed from V and 3 bases from J, the gap between germline ends came to 17 bases. The CDR3 is made up of 16 amino acids. CDR1 MNHEY and CDR2 SVGEGT come from the germline V gene. CDR3 loop: CASSLIDRRYTGELFF. CDR3 DNA sequence: TGTGCCAGCAGCCTTATCGACAGGAGATACACCGGGGAGCTGTTTTTT.

V usage is TRBV4-1 and J usage is TRBJ2-5; D call uncertain. CDR1 is MGHRA and CDR2 is YSYEKL in the germline V gene. The CDR3 covers 13 residues. V dropped 1 base and J dropped 5 bases, with 8 bases sitting between them. DNA for the CDR3: TGCGCCAGCAGCCAAGGGAGAGAGGAGACCCAGTACTTC. This translates into CASSQGREETQYF.

This chain's CDR3 is CASSLDGSSGNTIYF. The CDR3, as DNA: TGTGCCAGCAGCTTGGACGGGAGCTCTGGAAACACCATATATTTT. The V and J genes are TRBV5-8 and TRBJ1-3; D is unclear. CDR3 size: 15 residues. The germline V gene encodes CDR1 SGHTS and CDR2 YDEGEE. The germline V and J ends were trimmed by 0 bases and 0 bases, with 7 bases remaining between them.

The rearrangement joins TRBV5-1 to TRBJ2-3; 12 bases align to TRBD2. V dropped 4 bases and J dropped 4; count of bases not matched to a gene: 13. The germline CDR1 and CDR2 sequences are SGHRS and YFSETQ. This CDR3 contains 18 residues. The CDR3: CASSPRLAGVSWADTQYF. The CDR3 bases are TGCGCCAGCAGCCCCCGACTAGCGGGGGTTTCTTGGGCAGATACGCAGTATTTT.